These 27 T cell receptor beta chains share one sample of origin, sequenced in a study of shared T cell receptors in the human thymus. Libraries were prepared by immunoSEQ multiplex PCR; TCRdb keeps only in-frame clonotypes and omits some of them. The table has about 730,000 clones, 80% to 90% seen once; the top ten hold 0.0095% to 0.011%. The same specimen was also included in a second study, on human thymus T cells.

The specimen sequenced was thymocytes. These receptors all come from a girl less than two years old with a congenital heart defect.

This clone was observed once. V gene TRBV5-1 combines with J gene TRBJ1-2; D uncertain. CDR3 length equals 17 residues. CDR1 SGHRS and CDR2 YFSETQ come from the germline V gene. V lost 4 bases and J 0 bases, leaving 19 bases between the germline ends. The CDR3 here is CASSPYPAAVTNYGYTF. The CDR3 nucleotides are TGCGCCAGCAGCCCCTACCCCGCGGCCGTGACTAACTATGGCTACACCTTC.

The rearrangement uses TRBV6-5 and TRBJ1-1; 8 nucleotides agree with TRBD1. Trimming cost V 5 bases and J 6 bases; bases outside gene matches: 5. From germline, CDR1 is MNHEY and CDR2 SVGAGI. The CDR3 is 13 residues long. The CDR3 region is CASSRTGRSEAFF. CDR3 coding DNA: TGTGCCAGCAGTCGGACAGGGAGGTCTGAAGCTTTCTTT.

The V and J genes are TRBV28 and TRBJ2-7; weak D call: TRBD1 (5 bases). V was cut by 1 base and J by 10 bases, with 11 bases left in between. This CDR3 comprises 12 residues. In germline, CDR1 is MDHEN, CDR2 SYDVKM. The DNA of the CDR3 is TGTGCCAGCAGTTTATTCAACGGACATCAGTACTTC. Protein product: CASSLFNGHQYF.

This chain links TRBV4-1 with TRBJ1-4; D not certain. V lost 1 base and J 8 bases, leaving 5 bases between the germline ends. The CDR3 loop spans 12 amino acids. CDR1 MGHRA and CDR2 YSYEKL come from the germline V gene. The CDR3 region is CASSQAEEKLFF. The CDR3 DNA follows: TGCGCCAGCAGCCAAGCCGAGGAAAAACTGTTTTTT.

The chain is built from TRBV6-6 and TRBJ2-5, with D perhaps TRBD2 (5 bases). Trimming removed 2 bases at V and 2 bases at J, with 12 bases between. Per the germline V gene, CDR1 is MNHNY and CDR2 is SVGAGI (reference sequence). This CDR3 has 15 residues. CDR3 sequence reads: CASSYNLRGQETQYF. CDR3 bases: TGTGCCAGCAGTTACAATCTCCGGGGACAAGAGACCCAGTACTTC.

The V call is TRBV4-3, the J call TRBJ2-4; 15 bases agree with TRBD2. V was clipped by 0 bases and J by 9 bases; unmatched bases: 12. Germline CDR1 reads LGHNA; CDR2 reads YSLEER. This CDR3 spans 19 amino acids. CDR3 sequence reads: CASSQDSRTSGGAIGIQYF. The CDR3 region has the DNA TGCGCCAGCAGCCAAGATTCCAGGACTAGCGGGGGGGCCATCGGCATTCAGTACTTC.

A few counts support this clone. This chain links TRBV29-1 with TRBJ2-5; D gene ambiguous. The CDR3 spans 11 residues. V gave up 7 bases and J gave up 3 bases, with 9 bases separating them. Germline V gene sequence: CDR1 SQVTM, CDR2 ANQGSEA. The DNA of the CDR3 is TGCAGCGGGAGAGAGGAAGAGACCCAGTACTTC. It yields the protein CSGREEETQYF. The full variable domain, its missing parts supplied by reference TRBV29-1 and TRBJ2-5, is SAVISQKPSRDICQRGTSLTIQCQVDSQVTMMFWYRQQPGQSLTLIATANQGSEATYESGFVIDKFPISRPNLTFSTLTVSNMSPEDSSIYLCSGREEETQYFGPGTRLLVL.

The chain has TRBV7-9 and TRBJ2-5, with unresolved D. The V and J ends lost 3 bases and 2 bases respectively, with 4 bases between them. Per germline, CDR1 SEHNR and CDR2 FQNEAQ (reference sequence). This CDR3 comprises 12 residues. This CDR3 is CASSFYQETQYF. In DNA form, the CDR3 reads TGTGCCAGCAGCTTTTATCAAGAGACCCAGTACTTC.

The chain is built from TRBV6-5 and TRBJ2-7; 10 bases are a match to TRBD1. The germline V gene encodes CDR1 MNHEY and CDR2 SVGAGI. The CDR3 is made up of 14 amino acids. Losses at the gene ends were 9 bases for V and 3 bases for J; bases not matched to a gene: 8. As DNA, the CDR3 is TGTGCCAGTAGCGGGACAGGGGTCGTCTACGAGCAGTACTTC. It codes for CASSGTGVVYEQYF.

This clone was counted a few times. The chain combines TRBV4-1 with TRBJ1-5; unclear D gene. Trimming pared 1 base from V and 5 bases from J, leaving 21 bases between. The CDR3 covers 18 residues. Per germline, CDR1 MGHRA and CDR2 YSYEKL. The CDR3 nucleotides are TGCGCCAGCAGCCAAGTCCAGGAAGGGCAGCCCGGGGATCAGCCCCAGCATTTT. Translation: CASSQVQEGQPGDQPQHF.

The chain employs TRBV5-6 and TRBJ1-1; tentatively, D is TRBD1 (5 bases). The CDR3 covers 17 residues. The ends were cut back, 4 bases at V and 2 bases at J, with 21 bases in the middle. Germline CDR1 SGHDT, CDR2 YYEEEE. The chain's CDR3 is CASSPGVRGSPNTEAFF. The CDR3 DNA follows: TGTGCCAGCAGCCCGGGGGTAAGAGGGTCCCCAAACACTGAAGCTTTCTTT.

This chain joins TRBV5-6 and TRBJ2-7; the match to TRBD2 covers 7 bases. This CDR3 spans 16 amino acids. Germline V gene data show CDR1 as SGHDT and CDR2 as YYEEEE. Trimming removed 4 bases from V and 2 bases from J; junction bases left unmatched: 12. The CDR3 spells CASSVTGTNNPYEQYF. In DNA, the CDR3 is TGTGCCAGCAGCGTAACCGGGACTAACAACCCCTACGAGCAGTACTTC.

The rearrangement links TRBV10-3 to TRBJ1-1; D remains unclear. Germline V gene sequence: CDR1 ENHRY, CDR2 SYGVKD. With 5 bases removed from V and 1 base from J, the gap between germline ends came to 14 bases. The CDR3 is made up of 15 amino acids. The CDR3 sequence is CAISLKSGQNTEAFF. The CDR3 DNA sequence: TGTGCCATCAGTCTTAAAAGCGGGCAGAACACTGAAGCTTTCTTT.

The rearrangement uses TRBV4-3 and TRBJ1-1; D may be TRBD1 (6 bases). The V and J ends lost 0 bases and 2 bases respectively, with 13 bases between them. The V gene's germline CDR1 is LGHNA and CDR2 YSLEER. The CDR3 is 16 amino acids. Here the CDR3 DNA reads TGCGCCAGCAGCCAAGATACTAGGGGGATCAACACTGAAGCTTTCTTT. Protein sequence: CASSQDTRGINTEAFF.

This chain links TRBV29-1 with TRBJ1-1; D is perhaps TRBD1 (5 bases). The V gene lost 4 bases and the J gene lost 0 bases, with 18 bases spanning the gap. This CDR3 is built from 16 residues. The V gene's germline CDR1 is SQVTM and CDR2 ANQGSEA. The CDR3: CSVVEEKQGLNTEAFF. CDR3 in DNA: TGCAGCGTTGTTGAGGAGAAGCAGGGCTTGAACACTGAAGCTTTCTTT.

The chain joins TRBV6-5 to TRBJ2-1; 9 bases line up with TRBD1. The CDR3 has 15 amino acids. Trimming at V came to 6 bases and at J to 6 bases, leaving 9 bases not matched to a gene. CDR1 and CDR2 from the germline V gene are MNHEY and SVGAGI. CDR3 loop: CASSRDRVGTNEQFF. The CDR3 DNA is TGTGCCAGCAGCCGGGACAGGGTAGGGACCAATGAGCAGTTCTTC.

The chain recombines TRBV2 with TRBJ2-7, with 9 bases fitting TRBD2. The CDR3 covers 15 residues. Per the germline V gene, CDR1 is SNHLY and CDR2 is FYNNEI. V lost 8 bases to trimming and J lost 4 bases; unmatched junction nucleotides: 12. The DNA of the CDR3 is TGTGCCAGCGCAGCGGGGGGACCTTTCCAATACGAGCAGTACTTC. Its protein product is CASAAGGPFQYEQYF.

This clone has only a few counts. The J gene is TRBJ1-3, the V gene TRBV6-1, with 9 bases fitting TRBD1. Germline V gives CDR1 MNHNS, CDR2 SASEGT. The CDR3 runs 15 residues. Trimming took 5 bases from V and 7 from J; bases not matched to a gene: 9. DNA for the CDR3: TGTGCCAGCAGTTCCCCGGGACAGGGCCCCAACACCATATATTTT. Its protein is CASSSPGQGPNTIYF.

The chain uses TRBV1 and TRBJ2-2; the table's D call, TRBD1, was not checked against the DNA. TRBV1 is a documented pseudogene. The CDR3 runs 17 residues. DNA of the CDR3: TGCACCAGCATCGATTGGACAAGACCCGTCGGATCCGGGGAGCTGTTTTTT. Encoded protein: CTSIDWTRPVGSGELFF.

This chain uses TRBV10-1 with TRBJ2-3; the D is unclear. V dropped 1 base and J dropped 4 bases, with 15 bases sitting between them. CDR1 WNHNN and CDR2 SYGVQD come from the germline V gene (reference sequence). The CDR3 sequence is 16 residues long. Here the CDR3 DNA reads TGCGCCAGCAGTGAGTTAAGCTACTCGAACGCAGATACGCAGTATTTT. This sequence encodes CASSELSYSNADTQYF.

This chain uses TRBV6-1 with TRBJ1-5, with D possibly being TRBD1 (5 bases). V lost 6 bases and J 0 bases, leaving 12 bases between the germline ends. This CDR3 is built from 15 residues. Germline V gene lookup returns CDR1 MNHNS and CDR2 SASEGT. The CDR3 DNA follows: TGTGCCAGCAGGGACATACAAAGTAGCAATCAGCCCCAGCATTTT. The encoded protein is CASRDIQSSNQPQHF.

This clone was detected once. The rearrangement joins TRBV5-6 to TRBJ1-5; 8 bases line up with TRBD1. This CDR3 region has 15 residues. V trimming: 3 bases; J trimming: 5 bases; junction bases outside the gene matches: 7. CDR1 and CDR2 from the germline V gene are SGHDT and YYEEEE. For the CDR3, the DNA is TGTGCCAGCAGCTACCAGGGGGCGCAAGATCAGCCCCAGCATTTT. Protein product: CASSYQGAQDQPQHF.

Points on this clone: Other DNA sequences of this sample code for an identical CDR3. The J gene is TRBJ1-6, the V gene TRBV2, with unresolved D. The CDR3 consists of 17 residues. With 3 bases removed from V and 6 bases from J, the gap between germline ends came to 18 bases. Germline V CDR1 and CDR2: SNHLY, FYNNEI. The CDR3 sequence: CASSDGKLPSSNSPLHF. The CDR3 DNA reads TGTGCCAGCAGTGATGGAAAACTACCGAGCTCTAATTCACCCCTCCACTTT. The full variable domain, completed using reference TRBV2 and TRBJ1-6, is EPEVTQTPSHQVTQMGQEVILRCVPISNHLYFYWYRQILGQKVEFLVSFYNNEISEKSEIFDDQFSVERPDGSNFTLKIRSTKLEDSAMYFCASSDGKLPSSNSPLHFGNGTRLTVT.

CDR3 residues: CASSSDMEAFF. The CDR3 DNA reads as TGTGCCAGCAGCTCGGACATGGAAGCTTTCTTT. J is TRBJ1-1 and V is TRBV7-2, with a weak D call TRBD1 (5 bases). The CDR3 has 11 amino acids. Germline V gene data show CDR1 as SGHTA and CDR2 as FQGNSA. Trimming shortened V by 4 bases and J by 8 bases, and 8 bases separated the two germline ends.

This clone came up a few times. The rearrangement links TRBV7-3 to TRBJ1-1, with D tentatively TRBD1 (6 bases). The V gene lost 4 bases and the J gene lost 9 bases, with 21 bases spanning the gap. The CDR3 length is 15 residues. Germline loops: CDR1 SGHTA, CDR2 FQGTGA. In DNA form, the CDR3 reads TGTGCCAGCAGCTCCCAGGGGCCCGTTCTCAGAAAAGCTTTCTTT. Amino acid sequence: CASSSQGPVLRKAFF.

The V and J genes are TRBV29-1 and TRBJ2-3; TRBD2 agrees at 8 bases. CDR1 is SQVTM, CDR2 ANQGSEA, per germline. Unmatched junction bases numbered 6, after V lost 3 bases and J lost 1 base. The length of the CDR3 is 15 residues. This chain's CDR3 is CSVDLRGECTDTQYF. CDR3 DNA: TGCAGCGTTGATTTGCGGGGGGAATGCACAGATACGCAGTATTTT.

This chain joins TRBV7-8 and TRBJ1-5; 8 positions match TRBD1. The CDR3 contains 15 residues. The V gene's germline CDR1 is SGHVS and CDR2 FQNEAQ. The J segment lost 6 bases and the V segment lost 5 bases, leaving 9 bases of the junction unmatched. The CDR3 region has the DNA TGTGCCAGCAGCCCCTGGACAGGGAGTACTCAGCCCCAGCATTTT. This encodes CASSPWTGSTQPQHF.